This TCR beta chain is drawn from a study of identical twins. TCRdb reanalysed the 5' RACE reads using MiXCR and keeps one entry per CDR3 protein. The sample holds about 690,000 distinct CDR3 sequences, 6% to 6.5% seen once. Trimming removed 1 base from V and 7 bases from J, with 8 bases in between. CDR1 is MGHDK, CDR2 SYGVNS, per germline. This CDR3 spans 13 amino acids. This clonotype came up many times. Its cognate antigen is unknown. Study results and caveats: Within cord blood, abundant beta clonotypes carried fewer insertions, but memory repertoires showed no such trend. The models gave estimates that fell short of the out-of-frame TCR alpha sharing seen in monozygotic twins. Among beta out-of-frame sequences, excess sharing between twins appeared weaker.

The clonotype was recovered from a man aged 18 to 29 in good health. The sequenced material came from naive T cells sorted from blood. The J gene is TRBJ1-5, the V gene TRBV25-1, with D hard to call. CDR3 nucleotides: TGTGCCAGCAGTGAATCGGAGGGCCAGCCCCAGCATTTT. Its translation: CASSESEGQPQHF.